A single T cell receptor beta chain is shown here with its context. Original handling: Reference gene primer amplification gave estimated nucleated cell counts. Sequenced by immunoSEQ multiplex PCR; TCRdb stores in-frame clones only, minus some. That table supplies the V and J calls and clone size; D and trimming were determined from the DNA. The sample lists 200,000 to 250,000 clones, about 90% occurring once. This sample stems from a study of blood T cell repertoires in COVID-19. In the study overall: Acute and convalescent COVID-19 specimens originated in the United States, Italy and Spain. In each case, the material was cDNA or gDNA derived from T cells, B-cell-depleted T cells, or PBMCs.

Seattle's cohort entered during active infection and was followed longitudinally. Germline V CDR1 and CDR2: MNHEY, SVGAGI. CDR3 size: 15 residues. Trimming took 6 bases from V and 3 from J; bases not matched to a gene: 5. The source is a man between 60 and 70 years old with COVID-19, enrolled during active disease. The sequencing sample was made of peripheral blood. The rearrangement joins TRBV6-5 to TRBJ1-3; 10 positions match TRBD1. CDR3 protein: CASSPDRGHGNTIYF. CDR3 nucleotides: TGTGCCAGCAGCCCAGACAGGGGGCATGGAAACACCATATATTTT.